What follows are 20 T cell receptor beta chains derived from one specimen sequenced in a study of T cell responses to AZD1222 COVID-19 vaccine (dated by TCRdb to the early 2020s). Taken with the paper, the label for time point translates to: baseline before first vaccination. The library was prepared using the immunoSEQ multiplex PCR assay. This is the immuneACCESS table as TCRdb keeps it, with only in-frame sequences that have V and J called. A part of the clones is gone; compared with another copy, unresolved V genes explain less than half, and the rest is unexplained. The sample contains about 99,000 clones, around 91% of them found a single time. Roughly 42% of the sample is in the top ten clones. Specimen: peripheral blood, collected on day 0 of AZD1222 vaccination. Receptors originate from an adult in good health.

This chain links TRBV2 with TRBJ1-2; D unclear. Per the germline V gene, CDR1 is SNHLY and CDR2 is FYNNEI. The CDR3 is 13 amino acids. V shed 4 bases and J shed 0 bases, with 6 bases lying between them. The CDR3 DNA reads TGTGCCAGCAGTGCCACTACTAACTATGGCTACACCTTC. Translated, it gives CASSATTNYGYTF.

The V call is TRBV19, the J call TRBJ1-2, with D perhaps matching TRBD1 (5 bases). The CDR3 spans 13 residues. V was trimmed by 6 bases and J by 3 bases, leaving 11 bases between them. Germline V CDR1 and CDR2: LNHDA, SQIVND (reference sequence). The CDR3 reads CASRQALHYGYTF. The CDR3 DNA reads as TGTGCCAGTAGACAGGCACTCCACTATGGCTACACCTTC.

CDR3 residues: CASSLSPLGTQYF. The CDR3 DNA sequence: TGTGCCAGCAGCTTAAGCCCCCTGGGTACGCAGTATTTT. The chain carries TRBV7-8 and TRBJ2-3; D gene ambiguous. Germline V gene lookup returns CDR1 SGHVS and CDR2 FQNEAQ. CDR3 length: 13 amino acids. V was clipped by 2 bases and J by 8 bases, with 11 bases between them.

This clone was recorded only once. The chain is built from TRBV7-2 and TRBJ1-5; D is perhaps TRBD1 (6 bases). Trimming shortened V by 0 bases and J by 3 bases, and 12 bases separated the two germline ends. CDR1 is SGHTA and CDR2 is FQGNSA in the germline V gene. This CDR3 has 16 residues. The CDR3 DNA follows: TGTGCCAGCAGCTTAGCCCCGACAGGCCCCAATCAGCCCCAGCATTTT. Translating it yields CASSLAPTGPNQPQHF.

The V gene is TRBV30, the J gene TRBJ2-6, with a tentative D call TRBD1 (6 bases). V lost 5 bases and J 0 bases, leaving 14 bases between the germline ends. The CDR3 sequence is 16 residues long. Germline assignment: CDR1 GTSNPN and CDR2 SVGIG (reference sequence). The CDR3: CAWHWGPSSGANVLTF. The CDR3 DNA sequence: TGTGCCTGGCACTGGGGGCCCAGCTCTGGGGCCAACGTCCTGACTTTC.

DNA of the CDR3: TGTGCCAGCAGCCGGGCAGGGAGTAGCACCGGGGAGCTGTTTTTT. This sequence encodes CASSRAGSSTGELFF. The chain has TRBV14 and TRBJ2-2; D might be TRBD1 or TRBD2, each matching 5 bases. Germline lookup yields CDR1 SGHDN and CDR2 FVKESK. This CDR3 is 15 amino acids long. V was trimmed by 4 bases and J by 4 bases, leaving 13 bases between them.

This clone was detected a few times. The chain combines TRBV6-5 with TRBJ2-7; D perhaps matches TRBD2 (6 bases). CDR3 length: 14 residues. V shed 7 bases and J shed 6 bases, with 19 bases lying between them. Germline V CDR1 and CDR2: MNHEY, SVGAGI. This chain's CDR3 is CASNSGTPSGEQYF. CDR3 nucleotides: TGTGCCAGCAACTCCGGGACTCCCAGCGGCGAGCAGTACTTC.

The chain links TRBV5-1 to TRBJ2-7; 9 nucleotides match TRBD1. The germline V gene encodes CDR1 SGHRS and CDR2 YFSETQ. This CDR3 is built from 15 residues. V was clipped by 4 bases and J by 3 bases; unmatched bases: 8. CDR3 protein: CASSLQGATVYEQYF. The CDR3 region has the DNA TGCGCCAGCAGCCTACAGGGGGCGACGGTCTACGAGCAGTACTTC.

The CDR3 coding sequence is TGTGCCAGCTCACCACTGGGACGGGACACTGAAGCTTTCTTT. As protein: CASSPLGRDTEAFF. The chain couples TRBV18 to TRBJ1-1; TRBD1 is a possible D gene (5 bases). There are 14 residues in the CDR3. CDR1 is KGHSH, CDR2 LQKENI, per germline. V was trimmed by 1 base and J by 3 bases, leaving 9 bases between them.

This clone has just a few counts. The chain uses TRBV4-1 and TRBJ2-7; D uncertain. The V gene lost 1 base and the J gene lost 4 bases, with 11 bases spanning the gap. The CDR3 spans 14 residues. Germline CDR1 MGHRA, CDR2 YSYEKL. The CDR3 protein is CASSQGLGNYEQYF. The CDR3 DNA reads TGCGCCAGCAGCCAAGGATTAGGGAATTACGAGCAGTACTTC.

The chain links TRBV9 to TRBJ1-5; D possibly corresponds to TRBD1 (5 bases). The germline V and J ends were trimmed by 4 bases and 0 bases, with 11 bases remaining between them. Germline CDR1 SGDLS, CDR2 YYNGEE. CDR3 length: 15 residues. The CDR3 nucleotides are TGTGCCAGCAGCCCCCTGGACACTAGCAATCAGCCCCAGCATTTT. Encoded protein: CASSPLDTSNQPQHF. The full variable domain, in which reference TRBV9 and TRBJ1-5 provide the parts outside the CDR3, is DSGVTQTPKHLITATGQRVTLRCSPRSGDLSVYWYQQSLDQGLQFLIQYYNGEERAKGNILERFSAQQFPDLHSELNLSSLELGDSALYFCASSPLDTSNQPQHFGDGTRLSIL.

The V gene is TRBV11-2, the J gene TRBJ2-7, with 10 bases that match TRBD2. Looked up from germline, CDR1 is SGHAT and CDR2 is FQNNGV. CDR3 length: 15 amino acids. V trimming: 3 bases; J trimming: 3 bases; junction bases outside the gene matches: 5. In DNA form, the CDR3 reads TGTGCCAGCAGCTTTCTAGCGGGAGAAGGCTACGAGCAGTACTTC. Translation: CASSFLAGEGYEQYF.

The chain recombines TRBV9 with TRBJ2-7; D may be TRBD2 (6 bases). The germline V gene has CDR1 SGDLS and CDR2 YYNGEE. The CDR3 runs 16 residues. V was cut by 2 bases and J by 2 bases, with 17 bases left in between. The DNA of the CDR3 is TGTGCCAGCAGCGTCGCTCCGGGACTGGGTGCCTACGAGCAGTACTTC. Encoded protein: CASSVAPGLGAYEQYF.

The V gene is TRBV19, the J gene TRBJ1-2, with TRBD1 as a possible D gene (6 bases). Germline V gene data show CDR1 as LNHDA and CDR2 as SQIVND (reference sequence). Trimming took 6 bases from V and 8 from J, leaving 25 bases between them. This CDR3 region has 16 residues. The CDR3 DNA follows: TGTGCCAGTAGCCTCATACCCCGACAGGCCCGAGACGGCTACACCTTC. It specifies CASSLIPRQARDGYTF.

The rearrangement joins TRBV24-1 to TRBJ1-1; 7 bases line up with TRBD1. Germline assignment: CDR1 KGHDR and CDR2 SFDVKD. Germline trimming cut 2 bases from V and 3 bases from J; bases unmatched to any gene: 5. The CDR3 loop spans 15 amino acids. The CDR3 bases are TGTGCCACCAGTGATTCCGGGACAGTTTACACTGAAGCTTTCTTT. Translation: CATSDSGTVYTEAFF.

The V and J genes are TRBV4-1 and TRBJ2-1, with D perhaps assigned TRBD1 or TRBD2 (5 bases each). V dropped 0 bases and J dropped 13 bases, with 16 bases sitting between them. Per germline, CDR1 MGHRA and CDR2 YSYEKL. CDR3 length equals 14 residues. CDR3 in DNA: TGCGCCAGCAGCCAAGAAGGGGCGGGTGTGAATCAGTTCTTC. This codes for CASSQEGAGVNQFF.

The chain couples TRBV20-1 to TRBJ1-3; a possible D gene is TRBD1 (5 bases). This CDR3 region has 13 residues. The germline V and J ends were trimmed by 3 bases and 2 bases, with 8 bases remaining between them. The germline CDR1 and CDR2 sequences are DFQATT and SNEGSKA (reference sequence). The CDR3 loop reads CSASEGTGNTIYF. The DNA of the CDR3 is TGCAGTGCTAGTGAGGGGACTGGAAACACCATATATTTT.

The chain combines TRBV27 with TRBJ1-4; 8 nucleotides agree with TRBD1. Germline-derived CDR1 and CDR2 are MNHEY and SMNVEV (reference sequence). Germline trimming cut 6 bases from V and 5 bases from J; bases unmatched to any gene: 5. The CDR3 has 14 amino acids. CDR3 sequence reads: CASRRTGMNEKLFF. CDR3 DNA sequence: TGTGCCAGCAGACGGACAGGGATGAATGAAAAACTGTTTTTT.

The chain links TRBV5-1 to TRBJ2-7; 14 bases are shared with TRBD2. V lost 4 bases and J lost 3; bases outside the gene matches: 3. The CDR3 covers 15 residues. Germline CDR1 and CDR2: SGHRS and YFSETQ. The CDR3 is CASSIGTSGSYEQYF. The CDR3 region has the DNA TGCGCCAGCAGCATCGGGACTAGCGGGAGCTACGAGCAGTACTTC.

J is TRBJ1-2 and V is TRBV5-1; 12 nucleotides agree with TRBD1. With 4 bases clipped from V and 4 bases from J, the junction kept 8 bases outside the gene matches. The CDR3 length is 16 residues. CDR1 is SGHRS and CDR2 is YFSETQ in the germline V gene. DNA of the CDR3: TGCGCCAGCAGCGATCCGGGACAGGGGGCGGGCTATGGCTACACCTTC. This gives the protein CASSDPGQGAGYGYTF.